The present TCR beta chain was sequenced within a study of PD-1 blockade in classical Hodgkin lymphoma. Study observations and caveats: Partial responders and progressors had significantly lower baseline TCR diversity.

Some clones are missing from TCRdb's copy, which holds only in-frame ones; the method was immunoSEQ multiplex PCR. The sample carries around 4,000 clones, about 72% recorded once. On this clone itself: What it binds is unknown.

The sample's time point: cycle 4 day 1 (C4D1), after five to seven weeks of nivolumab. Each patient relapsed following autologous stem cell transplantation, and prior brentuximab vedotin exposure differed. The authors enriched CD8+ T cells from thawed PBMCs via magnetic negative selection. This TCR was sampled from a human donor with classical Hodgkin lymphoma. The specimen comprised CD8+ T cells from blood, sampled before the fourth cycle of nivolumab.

CDR3 in amino acids: CASSVERPTNEKLFF. In DNA form, the CDR3 reads TGTGCCAGCAGCGTAGAACGTCCAACTAATGAAAAACTGTTTTTT. V and J are TRBV9 and TRBJ1-4, with unresolved D. Germline CDR1 and CDR2: SGDLS and YYNGEE. CDR3 length: 15 amino acids. The V gene lost 0 bases and the J gene lost 0 bases, with 6 bases spanning the gap. The complete variable domain, with remaining parts taken from reference TRBV9 and TRBJ1-4, reads DSGVTQTPKHLITATGQRVTLRCSPRSGDLSVYWYQQSLDQGLQFLIQYYNGEERAKGNILERFSAQQFPDLHSELNLSSLELGDSALYFCASSVERPTNEKLFFGSGTQLSVL.